The 5 T cell receptor beta chains below all came from one sample that was sequenced in a study of T cells in narcolepsy. TCRdb keeps only in-frame clones here, not all; method: immunoSEQ multiplex PCR. The table includes 15,000 to 20,000 clones, 80% to 90% detected once. Source material: memory (CD45RA-) CD4+ T cells from blood. These receptors were taken from a human donor in good health.

This chain connects TRBV6-5 to TRBJ2-5; a possible D gene is TRBD2 (6 bases). This CDR3 spans 15 amino acids. The V and J ends lost 6 bases and 1 base respectively, with 15 bases between them. From germline, CDR1 is MNHEY and CDR2 SVGAGI. In DNA form, the CDR3 reads TGTGCCAGCAGCCAAAGCCGGGGGAGCCAAGAGACCCAGTACTTC. Encoded protein: CASSQSRGSQETQYF.

The gene calls are TRBV9 and TRBJ2-1, with D hard to call. V gave up 0 bases and J gave up 9 bases, with 16 bases separating them. The CDR3 is made up of 15 amino acids. Germline assignment: CDR1 SGDLS and CDR2 YYNGEE. CDR3 sequence reads: CASSVGPWSMTEQFF. CDR3 nucleotide sequence: TGTGCCAGCAGCGTAGGTCCGTGGTCAATGACTGAGCAGTTCTTC.

This chain links TRBV6-1 with TRBJ1-1; possibly TRBD1 for D (6 bases). This CDR3 is built from 14 residues. V lost 6 bases and J lost 1, with 12 bases in between. CDR1 and CDR2 (germline): MNHNS, SASEGT. The CDR3, as DNA: TGTGCCAGCAGAGACGGACAGCCGAACACTGAAGCTTTCTTT. Amino acid sequence: CASRDGQPNTEAFF.

V and J are TRBV28 and TRBJ2-3; no reliable D call. V was cut by 6 bases and J by 6 bases, with 10 bases left in between. Germline CDR1 is MDHEN and CDR2 is SYDVKM. This CDR3 spans 12 amino acids. The chain's CDR3 is CASSALGDTQYF. Written as DNA, the CDR3 is TGTGCCAGCAGCGCCCTGGGTGATACGCAGTATTTT. Combining the CDR3 with reference TRBV28 and TRBJ2-3 gives the whole variable domain DVKVTQSSRYLVKRTGEKVFLECVQDMDHENMFWYRQDPGLGLRLIYFSYDVKMKEKGDIPEGYSVSREKKERFSLILESASTNQTSMYLCASSALGDTQYFGPGTRLTVL.

This clone showed up just once. The chain couples TRBV5-5 to TRBJ2-5; D remains unclear. V shed 1 base and J shed 0 bases, with 7 bases lying between them. The CDR3 is made up of 14 amino acids. Germline V gene data show CDR1 as SGHKS and CDR2 as YYEKEE (reference sequence). The CDR3 spells CASSLTVYQETQYF. The CDR3 DNA follows: TGTGCCAGCAGCTTGACGGTGTACCAAGAGACCCAGTACTTC.